The clone carrying this TCR beta chain was counted ten times or more. This sample was taken from a study of early T cells in non-severe SARS-CoV-2 infection. Study-wide background: Alpha and beta chains were unpaired, from unsorted whole-blood bulk RNA.

The J segment lost 0 bases and the V segment lost 5 bases, leaving 6 bases of the junction unmatched. The CDR3 runs to 15 residues. Germline lookup yields CDR1 DFQATT and CDR2 SNEGSKA (reference sequence). TCRdb independently ran MiXCR on the 5' RACE reads; one entry per CDR3 protein. The table lists about 26,000 distinct CDR3 sequences, 5% to 6.5% of them singletons. The sequence derives from an adult who was a healthcare worker with PCR-confirmed SARS-CoV-2 infection or an uninfected control (not recorded which). Sequenced material: whole blood. V and J are TRBV20-1 and TRBJ2-3; 9 nucleotides align to TRBD2. CDR3: CSAADSGSSTDTQYF. The CDR3, as DNA: TGCAGTGCTGCGGATAGCGGGAGTAGCACAGATACGCAGTATTTT.